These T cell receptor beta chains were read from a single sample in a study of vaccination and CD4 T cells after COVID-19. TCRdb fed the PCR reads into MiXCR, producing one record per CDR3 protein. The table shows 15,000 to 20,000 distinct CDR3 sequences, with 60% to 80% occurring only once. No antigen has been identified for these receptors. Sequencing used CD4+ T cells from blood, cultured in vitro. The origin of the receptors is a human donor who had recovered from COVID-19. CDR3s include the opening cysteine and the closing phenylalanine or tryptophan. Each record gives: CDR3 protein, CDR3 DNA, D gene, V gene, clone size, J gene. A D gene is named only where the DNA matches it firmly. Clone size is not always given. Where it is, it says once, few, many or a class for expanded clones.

cdr3_aa: CASRETGIYGYTF; cdr3_nt: TGTGCCAGCAGAGAGACTGGGATCTATGGCTACACCTTC; d_call: -; v_call: TRBV27; clone_size: -; j_call: TRBJ1-2
cdr3_aa: CSAREGGGATGELFF; cdr3_nt: TGCAGTGCTAGAGAGGGCGGGGGAGCCACCGGGGAGCTGTTTTTT; d_call: TRBD2; v_call: TRBV20-1; clone_size: -; j_call: TRBJ2-2
cdr3_aa: CASSFLSGGRADTQYF; cdr3_nt: TGTGCCAGCAGTTTTCTGAGCGGAGGCAGGGCAGATACGCAGTATTTT; d_call: -; v_call: TRBV27; clone_size: -; j_call: TRBJ2-3
cdr3_aa: CASTPPIGYGYTF; cdr3_nt: TGTGCCAGCACCCCACCTATAGGCTATGGCTACACCTTC; d_call: -; v_call: TRBV7-2; clone_size: -; j_call: TRBJ1-2
cdr3_aa: CASNLGEGYTF; cdr3_nt: TGTGCCAGCAATCTCGGGGAGGGCTACACCTTC; d_call: -; v_call: TRBV6-1; clone_size: few; j_call: TRBJ1-2
cdr3_aa: CASSPRENQPQHF; cdr3_nt: TGTGCCAGTAGTCCCCGGGAAAATCAGCCCCAGCATTTT; d_call: -; v_call: TRBV19; clone_size: -; j_call: TRBJ1-5
cdr3_aa: CATSDAGQPQHF; cdr3_nt: TGTGCCACCAGTGATGCGGGACAGCCCCAGCATTTT; d_call: -; v_call: TRBV24-1; clone_size: -; j_call: TRBJ1-5
cdr3_aa: CASSQTGAYEQYF; cdr3_nt: TGTGCCAGCAGCCAGACAGGGGCCTACGAGCAGTACTTC; d_call: TRBD1; v_call: TRBV5-3; clone_size: -; j_call: TRBJ2-7
cdr3_aa: CASSLLPITGVVTEAFF; cdr3_nt: TGTGCCAGCAGTTTACTACCGATCACAGGGGTTGTCACTGAAGCTTTCTTT; d_call: TRBD1; v_call: TRBV27; clone_size: -; j_call: TRBJ1-1
cdr3_aa: CASSQGNFNGYTF; cdr3_nt: TGCGCCAGCAGTCAAGGGAACTTTAATGGCTACACCTTC; d_call: -; v_call: TRBV10-1; clone_size: -; j_call: TRBJ1-2
cdr3_aa: CASSPTYSGANVLTF; cdr3_nt: TGTGCCAGCAGCCCCACGTACTCTGGGGCCAACGTCCTGACTTTC; d_call: -; v_call: TRBV7-2; clone_size: -; j_call: TRBJ2-6
cdr3_aa: CAWNRRVGYGYTF; cdr3_nt: TGTGCCTGGAACCGGAGGGTCGGCTATGGCTACACCTTC; d_call: -; v_call: TRBV30; clone_size: -; j_call: TRBJ1-2
cdr3_aa: CASSLGGGYGNTIYF; cdr3_nt: TGTGCCAGCAGCTTAGGCGGGGGGTACGGAAACACCATATATTTT; d_call: -; v_call: TRBV7-2; clone_size: -; j_call: TRBJ1-3
cdr3_aa: CAISSGQPPYGYTF; cdr3_nt: TGTGCCATCAGTTCGGGACAGCCACCGTATGGCTACACCTTC; d_call: TRBD1; v_call: TRBV10-3; clone_size: -; j_call: TRBJ1-2
cdr3_aa: CAISESVQGDGYTF; cdr3_nt: TGTGCCATCAGTGAGTCTGTACAGGGGGACGGCTACACCTTC; d_call: TRBD1; v_call: TRBV10-3; clone_size: medium-sized; j_call: TRBJ1-2
cdr3_aa: CASSLEGGPVNQPQHF; cdr3_nt: TGTGCCAGCAGCTTAGAAGGGGGACCGGTCAATCAGCCCCAGCATTTT; d_call: -; v_call: TRBV7-9; clone_size: -; j_call: TRBJ1-5
cdr3_aa: CASSKVETETGGLYEQYF; cdr3_nt: TGTGCCAGCAGCAAGGTTGAAACCGAAACAGGGGGCCTATACGAGCAGTACTTC; d_call: -; v_call: TRBV21-1; clone_size: -; j_call: TRBJ2-7
cdr3_aa: CASRTTGAWAPLHF; cdr3_nt: TGTGCCAGCAGGACTACAGGGGCCTGGGCACCCCTCCACTTT; d_call: TRBD1; v_call: TRBV6-1; clone_size: -; j_call: TRBJ1-6
cdr3_aa: CASSRTNTGELFF; cdr3_nt: TGTGCCAGCAGCCGAACGAACACCGGGGAGCTGTTTTTT; d_call: -; v_call: TRBV14; clone_size: -; j_call: TRBJ2-2
cdr3_aa: CSARGAGLDLSTEAFF; cdr3_nt: TGCAGTGCTAGAGGGGCAGGGTTAGATCTAAGCACTGAAGCTTTCTTT; d_call: -; v_call: TRBV20-1; clone_size: few; j_call: TRBJ1-1
cdr3_aa: CASSPVQGQRGGGGELFF; cdr3_nt: TGTGCCAGCAGTCCAGTACAGGGGCAACGAGGGGGAGGCGGGGAGCTGTTTTTT; d_call: -; v_call: TRBV27; clone_size: few; j_call: TRBJ2-2
cdr3_aa: CASSPLPSSGANVLTF; cdr3_nt: TGTGCCAGCAGCCCCCTTCCAAGCTCTGGGGCCAACGTCCTGACTTTC; d_call: -; v_call: TRBV7-9; clone_size: -; j_call: TRBJ2-6
cdr3_aa: CSAGRSTEAFF; cdr3_nt: TGCAGCGCCGGACGCAGCACTGAAGCTTTCTTT; d_call: -; v_call: TRBV29-1; clone_size: -; j_call: TRBJ1-1
cdr3_aa: CASSYPSSGKSSYNEQFF; cdr3_nt: TGTGCCAGCAGTTACCCCTCGAGTGGCAAGAGCTCCTACAATGAGCAGTTCTTC; d_call: -; v_call: TRBV6-2/TRBV6-3; clone_size: -; j_call: TRBJ2-1
cdr3_aa: CASSFGALRNQPQHF; cdr3_nt: TGTGCCAGCAGTTTCGGGGCTTTGCGGAATCAGCCCCAGCATTTT; d_call: -; v_call: TRBV6-5; clone_size: -; j_call: TRBJ1-5
cdr3_aa: CASYNKANYGYTF; cdr3_nt: TGTGCCAGCTATAACAAGGCTAACTATGGCTACACCTTC; d_call: -; v_call: TRBV5-4; clone_size: -; j_call: TRBJ1-2
cdr3_aa: CASSWRLAGNNEQFF; cdr3_nt: TGTGCCAGCAGCTGGCGACTAGCGGGAAATAATGAGCAGTTCTTC; d_call: TRBD2; v_call: TRBV7-2; clone_size: few; j_call: TRBJ2-1
cdr3_aa: CASSIEYGGRFTEAFF; cdr3_nt: TGTGCCAGTAGTATAGAATATGGCGGTCGGTTCACTGAAGCTTTCTTT; d_call: -; v_call: TRBV19; clone_size: -; j_call: TRBJ1-1
cdr3_aa: CATSPRDRGGADTQYF; cdr3_nt: TGTGCCACCAGTCCTAGGGACAGGGGGGGCGCAGATACGCAGTATTTT; d_call: TRBD1; v_call: TRBV24-1; clone_size: -; j_call: TRBJ2-3
cdr3_aa: CASRGFTGTTQQYF; cdr3_nt: TGTGCCAGCAGGGGATTTACCGGGACAACCCAGCAGTACTTC; d_call: -; v_call: TRBV12-3/TRBV12-4; clone_size: -; j_call: TRBJ2-7
cdr3_aa: CASSPGRPQHF; cdr3_nt: TGTGCCAGCAGCCCCGGGCGACCCCAGCATTTT; d_call: -; v_call: TRBV6-1; clone_size: -; j_call: TRBJ1-5
cdr3_aa: CASSISGSSNTGELFF; cdr3_nt: TGTGCCAGTAGTATATCGGGCTCGTCTAACACCGGGGAGCTGTTTTTT; d_call: -; v_call: TRBV19; clone_size: -; j_call: TRBJ2-2
cdr3_aa: CSADYRPADTQYF; cdr3_nt: TGCAGTGCCGACTACCGGCCCGCAGATACGCAGTATTTT; d_call: -; v_call: TRBV20-1; clone_size: -; j_call: TRBJ2-3
cdr3_aa: CASSAQGTPNEKLFF; cdr3_nt: TGTGCCAGCAGTGCTCAGGGGACCCCTAATGAAAAACTGTTTTTT; d_call: -; v_call: TRBV6-4; clone_size: -; j_call: TRBJ1-4
cdr3_aa: CASSFAGRVGETQYF; cdr3_nt: TGTGCCAGCAGTTTCGCCGGGAGGGTTGGGGAGACCCAGTACTTC; d_call: TRBD2; v_call: TRBV28; clone_size: -; j_call: TRBJ2-5
cdr3_aa: CATSTWSYSKGYEQYF; cdr3_nt: TGTGCCACCAGCACGTGGTCTTACAGTAAGGGCTACGAGCAGTACTTC; d_call: -; v_call: TRBV15; clone_size: -; j_call: TRBJ2-7
cdr3_aa: CATSAPSTGGTDTQYF; cdr3_nt: TGTGCCACCAGTGCCCCCTCGACAGGGGGCACAGATACGCAGTATTTT; d_call: TRBD1; v_call: TRBV24-1; clone_size: few; j_call: TRBJ2-3
cdr3_aa: CASRDSFRLFF; cdr3_nt: TGTGCCAGCAGAGATAGTTTCCGACTGTTTTTT; d_call: -; v_call: TRBV25-1; clone_size: -; j_call: TRBJ1-4
cdr3_aa: CAIRLHSWLPEKLFF; cdr3_nt: TGTGCCATCAGGCTGCACAGTTGGCTCCCCGAAAAACTGTTTTTT; d_call: -; v_call: TRBV10-3; clone_size: -; j_call: TRBJ1-4
cdr3_aa: CSAHRAHRNTEAFF; cdr3_nt: TGCAGTGCCCACCGGGCCCATCGGAACACTGAAGCTTTCTTT; d_call: -; v_call: TRBV20-1; clone_size: -; j_call: TRBJ1-1
cdr3_aa: CASSQGQGGQPQHF; cdr3_nt: TGTGCCAGCAGCCAAGGACAGGGTGGCCAGCCCCAGCATTTT; d_call: TRBD1; v_call: TRBV2; clone_size: -; j_call: TRBJ1-5
cdr3_aa: CASSPSGSGGSTSPLHF; cdr3_nt: TGTGCCAGCTCACCCTCCGGTTCAGGGGGTTCAACTTCACCCCTCCACTTT; d_call: TRBD1; v_call: TRBV18; clone_size: few; j_call: TRBJ1-6
cdr3_aa: CASRYEGAGYYGYTF; cdr3_nt: TGTGCCAGCAGATACGAGGGGGCAGGGTACTATGGCTACACCTTC; d_call: TRBD1; v_call: TRBV12-3/TRBV12-4; clone_size: -; j_call: TRBJ1-2
cdr3_aa: CASSLTSGTIYEQYF; cdr3_nt: TGTGCCAGCAGCCTGACTAGCGGCACCATCTACGAGCAGTACTTC; d_call: TRBD2; v_call: TRBV7-9; clone_size: -; j_call: TRBJ2-7